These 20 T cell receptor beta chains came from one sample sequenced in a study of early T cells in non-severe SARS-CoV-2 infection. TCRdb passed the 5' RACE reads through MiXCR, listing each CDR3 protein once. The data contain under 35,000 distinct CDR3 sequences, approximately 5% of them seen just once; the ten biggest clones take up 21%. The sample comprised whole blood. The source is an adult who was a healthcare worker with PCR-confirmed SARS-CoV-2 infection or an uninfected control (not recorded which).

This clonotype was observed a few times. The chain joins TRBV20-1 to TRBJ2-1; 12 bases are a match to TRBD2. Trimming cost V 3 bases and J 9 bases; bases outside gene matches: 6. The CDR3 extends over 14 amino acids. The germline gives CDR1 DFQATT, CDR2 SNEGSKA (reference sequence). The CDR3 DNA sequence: TGCAGTGCTAGCCTGACTAGCGGGAGTTCTGAGCAGTTCTTC. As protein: CSASLTSGSSEQFF.

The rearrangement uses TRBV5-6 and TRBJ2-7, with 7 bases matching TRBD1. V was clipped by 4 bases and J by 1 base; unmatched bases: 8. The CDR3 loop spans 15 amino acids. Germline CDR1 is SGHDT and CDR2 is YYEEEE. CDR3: CASSPKTGFSYEQYF. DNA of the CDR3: TGTGCCAGCAGCCCGAAGACAGGGTTTTCCTACGAGCAGTACTTC.

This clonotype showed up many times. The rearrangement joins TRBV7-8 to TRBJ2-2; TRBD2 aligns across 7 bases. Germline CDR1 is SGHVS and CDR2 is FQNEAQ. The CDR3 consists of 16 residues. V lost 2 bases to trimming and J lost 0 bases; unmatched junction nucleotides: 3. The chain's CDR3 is CASSLRSGTNTGELFF. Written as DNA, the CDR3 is TGTGCCAGCAGCTTACGGAGCGGGACGAACACCGGGGAGCTGTTTTTT.

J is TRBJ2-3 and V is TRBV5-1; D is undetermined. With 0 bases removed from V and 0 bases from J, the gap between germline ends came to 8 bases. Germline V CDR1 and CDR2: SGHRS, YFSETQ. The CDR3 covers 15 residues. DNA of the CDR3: TGCGCCAGCAGCTTGGACACTCCTAGCACAGATACGCAGTATTTT. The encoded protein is CASSLDTPSTDTQYF. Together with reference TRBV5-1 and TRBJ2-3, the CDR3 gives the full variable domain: KAGVTQTPRYLIKTRGQQVTLSCSPISGHRSVSWYQQTPGQGLQFLFEYFSETQRNKGNFPGRFSGRQFSNSRSEMNVSTLELGDSALYLCASSLDTPSTDTQYFGPGTRLTVL.

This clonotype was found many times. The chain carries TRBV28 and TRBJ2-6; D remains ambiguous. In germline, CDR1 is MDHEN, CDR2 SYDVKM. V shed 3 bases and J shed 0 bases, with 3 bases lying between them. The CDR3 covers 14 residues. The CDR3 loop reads CASSFVSGANVLTF. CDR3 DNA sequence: TGTGCCAGCAGTTTTGTCTCTGGGGCCAACGTCCTGACTTTC.

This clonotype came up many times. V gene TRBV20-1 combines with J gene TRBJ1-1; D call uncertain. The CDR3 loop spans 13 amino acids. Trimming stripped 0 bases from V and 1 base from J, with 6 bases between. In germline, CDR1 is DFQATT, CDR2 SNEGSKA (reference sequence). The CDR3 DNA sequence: TGCAGTGCTAGAGATCGTCAGAACACTGAAGCTTTCTTT. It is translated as CSARDRQNTEAFF.

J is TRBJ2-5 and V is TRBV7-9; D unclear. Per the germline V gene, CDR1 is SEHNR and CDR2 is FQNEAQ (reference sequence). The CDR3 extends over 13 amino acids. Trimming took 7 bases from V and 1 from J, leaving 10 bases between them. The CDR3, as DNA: TGTGCCAGCATTGTACCTCCCCAAGAGACCCAGTACTTC. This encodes CASIVPPQETQYF. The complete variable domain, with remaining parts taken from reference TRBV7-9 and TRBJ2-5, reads DTGVSQNPRHKITKRGQNVTFRCDPISEHNRLYWYRQTLGQGPEFLTYFQNEAQLEKSRLLSDRFSAERPKGSFSTLEIQRTEQGDSAMYLCASIVPPQETQYFGPGTRLLVL.

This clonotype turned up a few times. The CDR3 loop is CASSLSTGASNYEQYF. The DNA for the CDR3 is TGTGCCAGCAGTTTATCAACAGGGGCATCAAACTACGAGCAGTACTTC. The chain carries TRBV28 and TRBJ2-7; the match to TRBD1 covers 7 bases. Trimming at V came to 1 base and at J to 3 bases, leaving 9 bases not matched to a gene. CDR1 is MDHEN, CDR2 SYDVKM, per germline. This CDR3 has 16 amino acids.

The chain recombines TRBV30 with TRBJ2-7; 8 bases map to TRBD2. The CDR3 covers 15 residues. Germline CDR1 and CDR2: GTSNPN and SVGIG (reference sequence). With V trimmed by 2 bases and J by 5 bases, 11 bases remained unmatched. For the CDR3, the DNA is TGTGCCTGGAGTCCTAAAGGAGCGGGAGCTGACGAGCAGTACTTC. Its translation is CAWSPKGAGADEQYF.

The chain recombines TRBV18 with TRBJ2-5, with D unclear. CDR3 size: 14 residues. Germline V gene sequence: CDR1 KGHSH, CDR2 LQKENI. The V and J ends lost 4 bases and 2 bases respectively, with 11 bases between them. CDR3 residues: CASSLYGPQETQYF. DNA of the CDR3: TGTGCCAGCTCACTATACGGGCCTCAAGAGACCCAGTACTTC.

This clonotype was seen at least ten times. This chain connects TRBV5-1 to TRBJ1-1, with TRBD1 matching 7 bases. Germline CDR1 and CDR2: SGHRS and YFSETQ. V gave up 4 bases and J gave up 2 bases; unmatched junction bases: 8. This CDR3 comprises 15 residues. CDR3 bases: TGCGCCAGCAGCCGTGGAGGGACAGCTAACACTGAAGCTTTCTTT. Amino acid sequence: CASSRGGTANTEAFF.

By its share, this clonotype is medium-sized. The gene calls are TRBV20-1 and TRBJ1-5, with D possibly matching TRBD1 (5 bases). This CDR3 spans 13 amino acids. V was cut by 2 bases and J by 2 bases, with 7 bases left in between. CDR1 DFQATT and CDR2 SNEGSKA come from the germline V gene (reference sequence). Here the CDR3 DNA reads TGCAGTGCTAGAAGGGGAGGCAATCAGCCCCAGCATTTT. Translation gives CSARRGGNQPQHF.

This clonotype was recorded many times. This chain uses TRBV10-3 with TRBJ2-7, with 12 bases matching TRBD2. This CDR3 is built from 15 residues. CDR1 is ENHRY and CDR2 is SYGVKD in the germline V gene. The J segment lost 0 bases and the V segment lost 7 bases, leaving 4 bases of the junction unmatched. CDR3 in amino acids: CAIKMTSGSSYEQYF. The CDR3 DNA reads TGTGCCATCAAGATGACTAGCGGGAGCTCCTACGAGCAGTACTTC.

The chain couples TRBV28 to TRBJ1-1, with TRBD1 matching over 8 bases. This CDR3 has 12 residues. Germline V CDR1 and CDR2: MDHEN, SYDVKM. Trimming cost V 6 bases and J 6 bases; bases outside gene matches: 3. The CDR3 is CASSQQGAEAFF. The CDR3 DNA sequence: TGTGCCAGCAGCCAACAGGGGGCTGAAGCTTTCTTT.

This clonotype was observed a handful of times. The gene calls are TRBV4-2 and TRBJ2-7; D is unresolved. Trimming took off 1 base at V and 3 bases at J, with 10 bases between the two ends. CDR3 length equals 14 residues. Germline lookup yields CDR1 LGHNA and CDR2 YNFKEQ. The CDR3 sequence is CASSQVAPGYEQYF. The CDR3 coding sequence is TGTGCCAGCAGCCAAGTCGCTCCGGGCTACGAGCAGTACTTC.

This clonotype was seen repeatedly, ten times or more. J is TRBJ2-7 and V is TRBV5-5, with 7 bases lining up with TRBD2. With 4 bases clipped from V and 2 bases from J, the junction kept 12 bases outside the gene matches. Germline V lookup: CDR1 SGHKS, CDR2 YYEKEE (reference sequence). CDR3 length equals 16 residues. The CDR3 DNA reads TGTGCCAGCAGCACGGGACTACTAACGTCCACCTACGAGCAGTACTTC. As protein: CASSTGLLTSTYEQYF.

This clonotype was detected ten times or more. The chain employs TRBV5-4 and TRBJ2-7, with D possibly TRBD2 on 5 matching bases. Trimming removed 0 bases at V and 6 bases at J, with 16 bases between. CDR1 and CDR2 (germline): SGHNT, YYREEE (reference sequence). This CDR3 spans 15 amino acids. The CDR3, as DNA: TGTGCCAGCAGCTTGGGGGCCGGGATCCTAAGCGAGCAGTACTTC. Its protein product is CASSLGAGILSEQYF.

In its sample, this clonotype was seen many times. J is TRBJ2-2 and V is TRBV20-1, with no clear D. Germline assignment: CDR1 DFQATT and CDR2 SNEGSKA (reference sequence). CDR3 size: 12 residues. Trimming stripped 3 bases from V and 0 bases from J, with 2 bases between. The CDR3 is CSASTNTGELFF. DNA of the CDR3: TGCAGTGCTAGTACGAACACCGGGGAGCTGTTTTTT.

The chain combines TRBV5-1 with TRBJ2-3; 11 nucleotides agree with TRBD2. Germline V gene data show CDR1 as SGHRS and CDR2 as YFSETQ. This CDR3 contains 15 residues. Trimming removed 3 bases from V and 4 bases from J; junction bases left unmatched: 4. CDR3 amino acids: CASSSTSGGADTQYF. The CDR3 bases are TGCGCCAGCAGCTCAACTAGCGGGGGTGCAGATACGCAGTATTTT. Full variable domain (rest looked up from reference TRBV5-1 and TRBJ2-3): KAGVTQTPRYLIKTRGQQVTLSCSPISGHRSVSWYQQTPGQGLQFLFEYFSETQRNKGNFPGRFSGRQFSNSRSEMNVSTLELGDSALYLCASSSTSGGADTQYFGPGTRLTVL.

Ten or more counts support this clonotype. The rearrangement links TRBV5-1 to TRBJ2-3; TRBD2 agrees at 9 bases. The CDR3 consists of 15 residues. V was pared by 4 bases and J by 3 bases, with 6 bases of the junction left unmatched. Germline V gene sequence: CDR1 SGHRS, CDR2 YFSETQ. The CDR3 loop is CASSPASGGTDTQYF. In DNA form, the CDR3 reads TGCGCCAGCAGCCCCGCGAGCGGGGGGACAGATACGCAGTATTTT.